Included here is one T cell receptor (beta chain) sequence, with context. The antigen is not known. The data belong to a study of a mutant IDH1 vaccine in newly diagnosed glioma. As for the study in general: Following radiotherapy alone, or alongside temozolomide cycles, vaccination was started after an interval of 4-6 weeks. Radiotherapy, temozolomide, or both had been given previously, and both were given to most. Study-level findings and limits: Pseudoprogression apparently tracked independently of changes in top peripheral T cell clonotypes.

This table comes from immunoSEQ multiplex PCR, and its TCRdb copy is limited to in-frame clones, with some not included. The table records fewer than 35,000 clones, roughly 90% of them present only once. Time point described: week 23, last vaccination. What each vaccine dose contained was 300 ug of mutant IDH1 20-mer peptide, accompanied by topical imiquimod. The material sequenced was PBMCs, taken from a glioma patient whose treatment included an IDH1 peptide vaccine. The TCR was taken from a man between 35 and 55 years old with glioma.

For the CDR3, the DNA is TGTGCCAGCAGTGAAGGTGGTGTCGGGGGCGTACAGCCCCAGCATTTT. Its protein is CASSEGGVGGVQPQHF. The chain couples TRBV2 to TRBJ1-5; TRBD1 might be the D (6 bases). CDR1 SNHLY and CDR2 FYNNEI come from the germline V gene. Trimming removed 1 base at V and 7 bases at J, with 17 bases between. This CDR3 has 16 amino acids. Full variable domain (rest looked up from reference TRBV2 and TRBJ1-5): EPEVTQTPSHQVTQMGQEVILRCVPISNHLYFYWYRQILGQKVEFLVSFYNNEISEKSEIFDDQFSVERPDGSNFTLKIRSTKLEDSAMYFCASSEGGVGGVQPQHFGDGTRLSIL.